The present entry profiles one TCR beta chain with its context. Profiled with immunoSEQ multiplex PCR; TCRdb holds only in-frame clones, not every one. The data show more than 70,000 clones, roughly 94% seen once. Germline V gives CDR1 MNHNS, CDR2 SASEGT. The CDR3 runs to 15 residues. Trimming stripped 4 bases from V and 0 bases from J, with 13 bases between. The data stem from a study of resident and recirculating memory T cells in vitiligo. This rearrangement joins TRBV6-1 to TRBJ2-7, with D perhaps matching TRBD1 (5 bases). The sequence was obtained from a male donor with vitiligo. Sequenced material: blood. CDR3 bases: TGTGCCAGCAGTGTTGACAGTTTACCCTCCTACGAGCAGTACTTC. This codes for CASSVDSLPSYEQYF.